This T cell receptor beta chain was sequenced in a study of cytomegalovirus exposure and HLA in healthy donors. The CDR3 is 15 residues long. Losses at the gene ends were 1 base for V and 4 bases for J; bases not matched to a gene: 4. Germline CDR1 MGHRA, CDR2 YSYEKL. Primers: 60 Vbeta forward and 13 Jbeta reverse. Only in-frame clones appear in the TCRdb table, and some are missing; sequencing was by immunoSEQ multiplex PCR. This table holds about 140,000 clones, 80% found once. The rearrangement uses TRBV4-1 and TRBJ1-5, with 7 bases matching TRBD1. The sequence was collected from a middle-aged woman in good health and CMV-seronegative. The sample consisted of PBMCs. Here the CDR3 DNA reads TGCGCCAGCAGCCAAGTTGGACAGGATAATCAGCCCCAGCATTTT. Its translation: CASSQVGQDNQPQHF.